The TCR beta chain under discussion was sequenced for a study of blood T cell repertoires in COVID-19. This table comes from immunoSEQ multiplex PCR, and its TCRdb copy is limited to in-frame clones, with some not included. This repertoire shows a few hundred thousand clones, around nine tenths found once; its top ten account for 1.5% to 2%. Clinical history reported by participants formed the basis on which cohorts were assigned. Symptom resolution, clearance, or two negative PCRs marked the recovered donors of Cohort 3. Trimming removed 10 bases at V and 8 bases at J, with 17 bases between. In germline, CDR1 is MRHNA, CDR2 SNTAGT. The CDR3 contains 13 residues.

The TCR originated in a woman between 25 and 40 years old who had recovered from COVID-19. The chain links TRBV6-4 to TRBJ2-2; D perhaps matches TRBD1 (5 bases). Sequencing used PBMCs or T cells enriched from blood (not recorded which). CDR3 amino acids: CAIRSQGSGELFF. The CDR3 region has the DNA TGTGCCATCCGATCCCAGGGTTCAGGGGAGCTGTTTTTT.